Listed below are T cell receptor beta chains from one sample, sequenced in a study of response to subunit inactivated influenza vaccine. TCRdb reanalysed the RT-PCR reads using MiXCR and keeps one entry per CDR3 protein. Among under 950,000 distinct CDR3 sequences listed, 21% were seen once. The sample here was PBMCs from blood, taken around 5 days after vaccination. Receptor source: a man between 45 and 60 years old who received an inactivated influenza vaccine. CDR3s leave out the opening cysteine and the closing phenylalanine or tryptophan. The order of the fields is V gene, CDR3 length, D gene, CDR3 protein. A D gene is named only where the DNA matches it firmly.

TRBV20-1 10 NA SGEAPMNEQF
TRBV11-2 15 TRBD1 ASSLPPGQGISYEQY
TRBV20-1 11 NA SAWPMDRYEQY
TRBV9 10 NA ASSPHGNTQY
TRBV12-3/TRBV12-4 10 NA ASSFPGHPQY
TRBV25-1 16 TRBD1 ASSGQQGFLPMNTEAF
TRBV20-1 17 TRBD2 SAHRRGLAETQNTGELF
TRBV12-3/TRBV12-4 12 TRBD2 ASSPPGEGGEQF
TRBV12-3/TRBV12-4 12 NA ASSFVLGPDTQY
TRBV29-1 11 TRBD1 SGQTGGDYGYT
TRBV5-6 14 TRBD1 ASSGQRQGAIYGYT
TRBV12-3/TRBV12-4 11 NA ASSLAPSAQQF
TRBV2 10 NA ASSRTAEKLF
TRBV5-5 12 NA ASSLGSGGSGYT
TRBV7-9 11 TRBD1 ASSTQGNDEQF
TRBV20-1 13 NA SARGDRASTDTQY
TRBV7-2 14 TRBD2 ASSRSQRERIDTQY
TRBV4-1 10 TRBD1 ASRGQNYEQY
TRBV12-3/TRBV12-4 12 TRBD1 ASNREGAHQPQH
TRBV2 13 TRBD2 ASSPRAGSSYEQY
TRBV5-1 14 NA ASSSAAGRSSYEQY
TRBV6-5 13 NA ASSYSVGQTETQY
TRBV12-3/TRBV12-4 14 TRBD1 ASSRLNRGLEEKLF
TRBV5-1 11 NA ASSPTASETQY
TRBV18 12 NA ASSPLKNTGELF
TRBV11-2 16 NA ASSSPGRGLPAYNEQF
TRBV4-2 14 TRBD2 ASSQELAGGTDTQY
TRBV7-2 12 TRBD1 ASSLRQGGHEQY
TRBV4-3 13 TRBD1 ASSQDNRGDYGYT
TRBV7-2 11 NA ASSDFGGQPQH
TRBV4-3 10 TRBD1 ASSQGTGKAF
TRBV9 13 TRBD2 ASSVGSGETDTQY
TRBV11-2 14 NA ASSLTTSYAAYEQY
TRBV7-2 12 NA ASSLGYGPYEQY
TRBV7-9 14 NA ASSFRSRWVQETQY
TRBV6-1 13 TRBD1 ASTVTGQGAEGYT
TRBV9 14 TRBD2 ASSKEGGLASDEQF
TRBV20-1 12 TRBD2 SASAGLAYNEQF
TRBV12-3/TRBV12-4 15 TRBD1 ASSLGLNQGARETQY
TRBV4-2 13 NA ASSQEGGSKNIQY
TRBV20-1 12 NA SGQDGLAKNIQY
TRBV28 13 NA ASYRWRDGWETQY
TRBV12-5 11 TRBD1 LNPDRLESEAF